The T cell receptor beta chain described here comes from a study of blood T cell repertoires in COVID-19. Whole-study context: The origin of the acute and convalescent COVID-19 samples was the United States, Italy and Spain. Sources were T cells, B-cell-depleted T cells, or PBMCs; the material itself was cDNA or gDNA.

Per the authors' pipeline: Cell counts per sample came from amplifying reference gene primers. Here immunoSEQ multiplex PCR was the method, and the copy in TCRdb shows in-frame clones only, minus some. The V and J calls and clone size come from that table; D and trimming were worked out from the DNA. The table has about 280,000 clones, roughly 86% seen once; the top ten hold approximately 8.8%. With 4 bases clipped from V and 9 bases from J, the junction kept 10 bases outside the gene matches. This CDR3 region has 14 residues. Germline V gives CDR1 SGHRS, CDR2 YFSETQ. The receptor was isolated from a man aged 18 to 29 with active or convalescent COVID-19. The sequenced sample consisted of peripheral blood. The chain couples TRBV5-1 to TRBJ1-2, with 9 bases that match TRBD1. CDR3 sequence (DNA): TGCGCCAGCAGCCCCAGACAGGGGGATGGGAGCTACACCTTC. The encoded protein is CASSPRQGDGSYTF.